This TCR beta chain was documented in a study of Graves' ophthalmopathy and Graves' hyperthyroidism. This clonotype was observed once. Trimming stripped 4 bases from V and 5 bases from J, with 11 bases between. Looked up from germline, CDR1 is LGHDT and CDR2 is YNNKEL (reference sequence). This CDR3 contains 13 residues. RNA transcripts served as template for amplifying TCR beta CDR3 sequences. Following a first-round RT-PCR that used HTBI primers, a second-round multiplex PCR was carried out. MiXCR was run by TCRdb on the multiplex PCR reads, yielding one entry per CDR3 protein. This table has about 420,000 distinct CDR3 sequences, 20% to 25% appearing once.

Sequencing used peripheral blood. The J gene is TRBJ2-5, the V gene TRBV3-1; the D is unclear. This receptor was obtained from a woman aged 18 to 35 with stable Graves' hyperthyroidism. CDR3 amino acids: CASSPHPLETQYF. As DNA, the CDR3 is TGTGCCAGCAGCCCACACCCCTTGGAGACCCAGTACTTC.